The next 23 T cell receptor beta chains were all read from a single sample in a study of blood T cell repertoires in COVID-19 (dated by TCRdb to 2020 to 2022). The library was built by means of the immunoSEQ multiplex PCR assay. TCRdb's version of the immuneACCESS table is confined to in-frame rearrangements and falls short of the full clone set. An unresolved V gene accounts for under half of the shortfall where checked; the remainder is of unknown origin. This sample comprises 120,000 to 150,000 clones, approximately 85% of them detected only once. Of the sample, roughly 3.5% falls within the top ten clones. The specimen sequenced was PBMCs or T cells enriched from blood (not recorded which). The source is a woman aged 50 to 60 with acute COVID-19.

The rearrangement joins TRBV11-2 to TRBJ2-1; 11 bases align to TRBD2. The ends lost 2 bases at V and 7 bases at J; junction bases unmatched: 4. Per germline, CDR1 SGHAT and CDR2 FQNNGV. The CDR3 has 15 residues. CDR3 coding DNA: TGTGCCAGCAGCTTAATCTCTAGCGGGGGGAATGAGCAGTTCTTC. This sequence encodes CASSLISSGGNEQFF.

The chain employs TRBV19 and TRBJ1-2; D gene uncertain. Germline CDR1 and CDR2: LNHDA and SQIVND (reference sequence). There are 15 residues in the CDR3. The V and J ends lost 7 bases and 4 bases respectively, with 19 bases between them. CDR3 sequence: CASKPPDFGSYGYTF. The CDR3 nucleotides are TGTGCCAGTAAACCCCCGGATTTTGGGAGCTATGGCTACACCTTC.

V usage is TRBV6-2 or TRBV6-3 and J usage is TRBJ2-5, with TRBD2 as a possible D gene (5 bases). This CDR3 is built from 12 residues. Germline V CDR1 and CDR2: MNHEY, SVGEGT. V lost 2 bases, J lost 4 bases, and 5 bases lay in between. This CDR3 reads CASSYEGETQYF. DNA of the CDR3: TGTGCCAGCAGTTACGAGGGAGAGACCCAGTACTTC.

V gene TRBV9 combines with J gene TRBJ2-3; D might be TRBD2 (5 bases). The ends were cut back, 0 bases at V and 3 bases at J, with 11 bases in the middle. CDR3 length: 15 amino acids. The germline V gene has CDR1 SGDLS and CDR2 YYNGEE. The CDR3 here is CASSVVTGGTDTQYF. CDR3 DNA: TGTGCCAGCAGCGTAGTGACGGGCGGGACAGATACGCAGTATTTT. Together with reference TRBV9 and TRBJ2-3, the CDR3 gives the full variable domain: DSGVTQTPKHLITATGQRVTLRCSPRSGDLSVYWYQQSLDQGLQFLIQYYNGEERAKGNILERFSAQQFPDLHSELNLSSLELGDSALYFCASSVVTGGTDTQYFGPGTRLTVL.

CDR3 in DNA: TGTGCCAGCTCACCAGGACTAGCGGGAAGCACCGGGGAGCTGTTTTTT. It encodes CASSPGLAGSTGELFF. This rearrangement joins TRBV18 to TRBJ2-2; TRBD2 aligns across 12 bases. V lost 2 bases and J lost 4; bases outside the gene matches: 2. Looked up from germline, CDR1 is KGHSH and CDR2 is LQKENI. This CDR3 is built from 16 residues.

This chain uses TRBV3-1 (or the pseudogene TRBV3-2) with TRBJ2-1; 9 positions agree with TRBD2. In germline, CDR1 is LGHDT, CDR2 YNNKEL (reference sequence). The CDR3 has 16 residues. V was pared by 0 bases and J by 7 bases, with 7 bases of the junction left unmatched. CDR3 coding DNA: TGTGCCAGCAGCCAAGAGGGCCTAGCGGGATTTAATGAGCAGTTCTTC. Its translation: CASSQEGLAGFNEQFF.

This clone appeared a single time. The V and J genes are TRBV10-2 and TRBJ1-2; tentative D call: TRBD1 (6 bases). V was shortened by 6 bases and J by 7 bases, with 15 bases between the two germline ends. The CDR3 consists of 13 residues. Germline V gene lookup returns CDR1 WSHSY and CDR2 SAAADI. The CDR3 is CASSGQMQAGYTF. The DNA of the CDR3 is TGCGCCAGCAGCGGACAGATGCAGGCTGGCTACACCTTC.

This clone appeared a single time. The chain recombines TRBV27 with TRBJ2-7; D not resolved. Germline CDR1 is MNHEY and CDR2 is SMNVEV (reference sequence). Trimming took 5 bases from V and 2 from J, leaving 16 bases between them. The CDR3 contains 15 residues. Here the CDR3 reads CASSGSGVMAYEQYF. Written as DNA, the CDR3 is TGTGCCAGCAGTGGCTCCGGAGTTATGGCCTACGAGCAGTACTTC.

The V and J genes are TRBV19 and TRBJ1-3, with 9 bases matching TRBD1. V shed 7 bases and J 4 bases; nucleotides not matched to a gene: 8. There are 15 residues in the CDR3. Looked up from germline, CDR1 is LNHDA and CDR2 is SQIVND (reference sequence). The CDR3 protein is CASKLQGQGGNTIYF. In nucleotides, the CDR3 is TGTGCCAGTAAATTACAGGGACAGGGCGGAAACACCATATATTTT.

The genes are TRBV6-5 and TRBJ1-5; D not resolved. Trimming took off 8 bases at V and 9 bases at J, with 11 bases between the two ends. Germline CDR1 is MNHEY and CDR2 is SVGAGI. The CDR3 totals 11 residues. CDR3 in amino acids: CASGTESPQHF. The CDR3 nucleotides are TGTGCCAGCGGCACGGAGTCGCCCCAGCATTTT.

This chain joins TRBV28 and TRBJ1-3, with TRBD1 matching 9 bases. Germline lookup yields CDR1 MDHEN and CDR2 SYDVKM. The CDR3 runs to 15 residues. The J segment lost 4 bases and the V segment lost 4 bases, leaving 5 bases of the junction unmatched. The CDR3 loop is CASSSYRGPGNTIYF. The CDR3 DNA sequence: TGTGCCAGCAGTTCCTACAGGGGGCCGGGAAACACCATATATTTT. Full variable domain (outside the CDR3, taken from reference TRBV28 and TRBJ1-3): DVKVTQSSRYLVKRTGEKVFLECVQDMDHENMFWYRQDPGLGLRLIYFSYDVKMKEKGDIPEGYSVSREKKERFSLILESASTNQTSMYLCASSSYRGPGNTIYFGEGSWLTVV.

The chain couples TRBV5-4 to TRBJ2-2, with 11 bases aligning to TRBD2. With 0 bases clipped from V and 3 bases from J, the junction kept 4 bases outside the gene matches. CDR3 length: 17 amino acids. Germline V gives CDR1 SGHNT, CDR2 YYREEE (reference sequence). Here the CDR3 reads CASSLGGSGRDTGELFF. In DNA, the CDR3 is TGTGCCAGCAGCTTGGGAGGTAGCGGGAGGGACACCGGGGAGCTGTTTTTT.

J is TRBJ2-5 and V is TRBV19, with a tentative D call TRBD2 (6 bases). The CDR3 spans 13 residues. V lost 3 bases, J lost 5 bases, and 10 bases lay in between. CDR1 LNHDA and CDR2 SQIVND come from the germline V gene (reference sequence). The CDR3 DNA sequence: TGTGCCAGTAGTATCTGGGCGGGGGAGACCCAGTACTTC. It is translated as CASSIWAGETQYF.

The chain carries TRBV19 and TRBJ2-3; D is perhaps TRBD1 (7 bases). This CDR3 region has 18 residues. In germline, CDR1 is LNHDA, CDR2 SQIVND (reference sequence). The ends were cut back, 4 bases at V and 5 bases at J, with 25 bases in the middle. This chain's CDR3 is CASSNKGAGLSTVDTQYF. CDR3 sequence (DNA): TGTGCCAGTAGTAACAAGGGGGCGGGATTGTCTACGGTAGATACGCAGTATTTT.

This clone was picked up a small number of times. J is TRBJ2-5 and V is TRBV11-2; 8 bases map to TRBD1. Germline assignment: CDR1 SGHAT and CDR2 FQNNGV. The CDR3 runs to 13 residues. Trimming removed 4 bases from V and 5 bases from J; junction bases left unmatched: 3. The CDR3 here is CASSYGQGETQYF. The CDR3 DNA reads as TGTGCCAGCAGCTACGGACAGGGTGAGACCCAGTACTTC.

CDR3 sequence reads: CASSGGLPLGELFF. CDR3 sequence (DNA): TGTGCCAGCAGCGGCGGTCTGCCCCTCGGGGAGCTGTTTTTT. This sequence joins TRBV3-1 (or the pseudogene TRBV3-2) and TRBJ2-2, with no clear D. The CDR3 spans 14 residues. Per germline, CDR1 LGHDT and CDR2 YNNKEL (reference sequence). Trimming removed 5 bases at V and 7 bases at J, with 14 bases between.

This clone came up once. V gene TRBV15 combines with J gene TRBJ1-2; perhaps TRBD1 as D (5 bases). V was cut by 1 base and J by 4 bases, with 13 bases left in between. Germline V gene data show CDR1 as LNHNV and CDR2 as YYDKDF (reference sequence). CDR3 length: 15 amino acids. In DNA, the CDR3 is TGTGCCACCAGCAGAGTTGGCAGGGCTGGCTATGGCTACACCTTC. Its protein product is CATSRVGRAGYGYTF.

The V call is TRBV4-3, the J call TRBJ1-4; a weak D match, TRBD1 (6 bases). V lost 1 base and J 7 bases, leaving 10 bases between the germline ends. This CDR3 comprises 14 residues. CDR1 and CDR2 (germline): LGHNA, YSLEER. CDR3: CASSQGQGSEKLFF. The CDR3 nucleotides are TGCGCCAGCAGCCAAGGGCAGGGGTCTGAAAAACTGTTTTTT.

This chain connects TRBV18 to TRBJ1-1; the D gene is possibly TRBD1 (6 bases). Germline CDR1 and CDR2: KGHSH and LQKENI. CDR3 length: 13 residues. V lost 3 bases and J 6 bases, leaving 11 bases between the germline ends. DNA of the CDR3: TGTGCCAGCTCACCGAACAGGGAACCTGAAGCTTTCTTT. Translation: CASSPNREPEAFF.

V usage is TRBV6-5 and J usage is TRBJ2-5, with TRBD1 identical over 8 bases. Germline lookup yields CDR1 MNHEY and CDR2 SVGAGI. This CDR3 spans 13 amino acids. Trimming removed 4 bases from V and 5 bases from J; junction bases left unmatched: 3. The CDR3 is CASSFQGAETQYF. CDR3 in DNA: TGTGCCAGCAGTTTCCAGGGGGCGGAGACCCAGTACTTC.

The chain joins TRBV19 to TRBJ1-6; tentatively, D is TRBD1 (5 bases). The germline V and J ends were trimmed by 5 bases and 11 bases, with 19 bases remaining between them. Germline assignment: CDR1 LNHDA and CDR2 SQIVND (reference sequence). This CDR3 is 15 amino acids long. CDR3 sequence: CASSYPGNERTPLHF. CDR3 nucleotides: TGTGCCAGTAGTTACCCAGGGAACGAACGAACACCCCTCCACTTT.

The genes are TRBV24-1 and TRBJ2-4, with TRBD2 as a possible D gene (6 bases). CDR3 length: 18 residues. In germline, CDR1 is KGHDR, CDR2 SFDVKD. V lost 3 bases, J lost 0 bases, and 17 bases lay in between. The CDR3 DNA reads TGTGCCACCAGTGATCCGGGACTTCAGGTGCTAGCCAAAAACATTCAGTACTTC. It yields the protein CATSDPGLQVLAKNIQYF.

The chain is built from TRBV6-4 and TRBJ2-1, with TRBD2 identical over 11 bases. V lost 5 bases, J lost 8 bases, and 11 bases stayed unmatched. Germline V CDR1 and CDR2: MRHNA, SNTAGT. The CDR3 has 16 amino acids. CDR3 nucleotide sequence: TGTGCCAGCAGTATCTTAGCGGGAGGGCCGAGCGATGAGCAGTTCTTC. This translates into CASSILAGGPSDEQFF.